What follows are 19 T cell receptor beta chains derived from one specimen sequenced in a study of tumor-infiltrating lymphocytes in oesophageal squamous cell carcinoma. Via MiXCR, TCRdb re-called the PCR reads, giving one row per CDR3 protein. Of under 20,000 distinct CDR3 sequences in the sample, around half are singletons; the top ten hold about 35%. Sequenced material: esophageal tumor tissue. These receptors were obtained from a female donor with esophageal squamous cell carcinoma.

The chain employs TRBV5-4 and TRBJ2-3; TRBD1 might be the D (5 bases). The CDR3 is 14 residues long. V lost 1 base to trimming and J lost 3 bases, with 9 bases between them. The germline CDR1 and CDR2 sequences are SGHNT and YYREEE (reference sequence). For the CDR3, the DNA is TGTGCCAGCAGCTTGTTTGCAGGGACAGATACGCAGTATTTT. Translation: CASSLFAGTDTQYF.

The chain is built from TRBV28 and TRBJ2-3; perhaps TRBD1 as D (5 bases). V gave up 3 bases and J gave up 2 bases, with 15 bases separating them. The CDR3 runs to 16 residues. Germline CDR1 MDHEN, CDR2 SYDVKM. CDR3 residues: CASSFDRGSITDTQYF. In nucleotides, the CDR3 is TGTGCCAGCAGTTTTGATAGGGGTTCCATCACAGATACGCAGTATTTT.

This clonotype was recorded only once. This sequence joins TRBV6-1 and TRBJ1-2; the D gene is possibly TRBD1 (5 bases). CDR1 and CDR2 from the germline V gene are MNHNS and SASEGT. The CDR3 loop spans 15 amino acids. V was trimmed by 6 bases and J by 2 bases, leaving 16 bases between them. Here the CDR3 DNA reads TGTGCCAGCAGACTACAGATCAGGGTCAACTATGGCTACACCTTC. Its protein product is CASRLQIRVNYGYTF.

This clonotype was seen a handful of times. The chain combines TRBV7-2 with TRBJ1-4; 7 positions match TRBD1. V gave up 5 bases and J gave up 5 bases; unmatched junction bases: 5. Germline V lookup: CDR1 SGHTA, CDR2 FQGNSA. The CDR3 has 14 residues. The CDR3 region has the DNA TGTGCCAGCAGCCCGACGGACAGGAATGAAAAACTGTTTTTT. It encodes CASSPTDRNEKLFF.

The table lists this clonotype with a few counts. The chain has TRBV3-1 and TRBJ1-1; no reliable D call. The V end lost 4 bases, the J end lost 1 base, and 22 bases lay between the germline ends. This CDR3 spans 18 amino acids. Germline V CDR1 and CDR2: LGHDT, YNNKEL (reference sequence). CDR3 sequence (DNA): TGTGCCAGCAGCCTCCCTAATCCCGGCCTGGGATCGAACACTGAAGCTTTCTTT. Residues: CASSLPNPGLGSNTEAFF.

The chain has TRBV20-1 and TRBJ2-2, with 11 positions matching TRBD2. The junction had 0 bases not matched to a gene; V was cut back by 0 bases and J by 0 bases. Germline V gene data show CDR1 as DFQATT and CDR2 as SNEGSKA (reference sequence). The CDR3 covers 16 residues. The CDR3 loop reads CSARDSGRANTGELFF. The DNA of the CDR3 is TGCAGTGCTAGAGATAGCGGGAGGGCGAACACCGGGGAGCTGTTTTTT.

By share, this clonotype counts as medium-sized. This chain joins TRBV6-1 and TRBJ2-5, with a possible D match to TRBD1 (6 bases). This CDR3 spans 14 amino acids. Looked up from germline, CDR1 is MNHNS and CDR2 is SASEGT. Trimming pared 5 bases from V and 4 bases from J, leaving 14 bases between. The CDR3 DNA is TGTGCCAGCAGTTTATCAGGGGTGGGAGAGACCCAGTACTTC. Its protein is CASSLSGVGETQYF.

DNA of the CDR3: TGTGCCAGCAGTTTCTGGACTAGCGGGAGACTCGAGCAGTACTTC. Residues: CASSFWTSGRLEQYF. The rearrangement uses TRBV12-3 or TRBV12-4 and TRBJ2-7, with 13 bases lining up with TRBD2. The CDR3 extends over 15 amino acids. After removal of 3 bases from V and 6 bases from J, the junction contained 5 bases not matched to a gene.

The V and J genes are TRBV5-1 and TRBJ2-6; D remains ambiguous. With 3 bases removed from V and 0 bases from J, the gap between germline ends came to 19 bases. This CDR3 spans 19 amino acids. CDR1 is SGHRS and CDR2 is YFSETQ in the germline V gene. For the CDR3, the DNA is TGCGCCAGCAGCTCGGGTGGGGTAGGGTCGAGCTCTGGGGCCAACGTCCTGACTTTC. This encodes CASSSGGVGSSSGANVLTF.

This clonotype was counted a few times. This rearrangement joins TRBV7-6 to TRBJ2-7; 8 nucleotides agree with TRBD1. J lost 6 bases, V lost 4 bases, and 5 bases had no gene match. Germline V gives CDR1 SGHVS, CDR2 FNYEAQ. The CDR3 runs 13 residues. The CDR3 DNA follows: TGTGCCAGCAGCTATGGACAGGGCGGCGAGCAGTACTTC. Protein sequence: CASSYGQGGEQYF.

The chain has TRBV6-2 or TRBV6-3 and TRBJ2-5; 11 bases agree with TRBD1. Germline values: CDR1 MNHEY, CDR2 SVGEGT. J gave up 11 bases and V 6 bases, and 14 bases lay outside the gene matches. This CDR3 region has 15 residues. The CDR3 nucleotides read TGTGCCAGCAGCGAAACCGGGACAGGGGGACGGGAGCAGTACTTC. This translates into CASSETGTGGREQYF.

Concerning this clonotype itself: An end of the junction differs from the germline gene, which may be a read error. The genes are TRBV7-7 and TRBJ2-3; 7 bases are shared with TRBD2. The CDR3 runs 19 residues. Per the germline V gene, CDR1 is SSHAT and CDR2 is FNYEAQ (reference sequence). The CDR3 protein is CASSLSRAGERRRWDTQYF. The CDR3 DNA reads TGTGCTAGCAGCTTAAGTAGGGCGGGAGAGCGCCGCCGATGGGATACGCAGTATTTT. Looking up the rest from reference TRBV7-7 and TRBJ2-3 gives the full variable domain: GAGVSQSPRYKVTKRGQDVTLRCDPISSHATLYWYQQALGQGPEFLTYFNYEAQPDKSGLPSDRFSAERPEGSISTLTIQRTEQRDSAMYRCASSLSRAGERRRWDTQYFGPGTRLTVL.

The chain carries TRBV7-4 and TRBJ2-5; TRBD2 aligns across 7 bases. Germline CDR1 SGHVT, CDR2 SQSDAQ. J gave up 1 base and V 4 bases, and 3 bases lay outside the gene matches. CDR3 size: 14 residues. CDR3 protein: CASSYPSGQETQYF. CDR3 in DNA: TGTGCCAGCAGCTACCCTAGCGGCCAAGAGACCCAGTACTTC. Together with reference TRBV7-4 and TRBJ2-5, the CDR3 gives the full variable domain: GAGVSQSPRYKVAKRGRDVALRCDSISGHVTLYWYRQTLGQGSEVLTYSQSDAQRDKSGRPSGRFSAERPERSVSTLKIQRTEQGDSAVYLCASSYPSGQETQYFGPGTRLLVL.

This chain links TRBV28 with TRBJ1-4, with TRBD1 as a possible D gene (5 bases). Trimming stripped 6 bases from V and 8 bases from J, with 19 bases between. CDR3 length equals 15 residues. From germline, CDR1 is MDHEN and CDR2 SYDVKM. The CDR3: CASSPWGEAGEKLFF. CDR3 sequence (DNA): TGTGCCAGCAGCCCGTGGGGGGAGGCGGGCGAAAAACTGTTTTTT.

The J gene is TRBJ2-4, the V gene TRBV7-2; D is ambiguous. The J call may not be correct, given that the DNA end is closer to TRBJ2-1. The CDR3 spans 12 residues. Per germline, CDR1 SGHTA and CDR2 FQGNSA. The CDR3: CASSFERNEQFF. As DNA, the CDR3 is TGTGCCAGCAGCTTTGAACGTAATGAGCAGTTCTTC.

About this clonotype: A much bigger clone sits one base away, suggesting this may be a read error. The V and J genes are TRBV28 and TRBJ2-1; D remains ambiguous. The germline CDR1 and CDR2 sequences are MDHEN and SYDVKM. V was shortened by 3 bases and J by 10 bases, with 10 bases between the two germline ends. The length of the CDR3 is 12 residues. The CDR3 nucleotides are TGTGCCAGCAGTTTCCCGACCTACGAGCAGTTCTTC. It is translated as CASSFPTYEQFF.

As to this clonotype: Since the CDR3 does not end with the conserved phenylalanine or tryptophan, this likely comes from a read error. The limits of the CDR3 on the DNA are not certain, so only TCRdb's listed CDR3 is given. V usage is TRBV6-6 and J usage is TRBJ2-3; TRBD2, as called in the table, went unchecked against the DNA. Germline V gene lookup returns CDR1 MNHNY and CDR2 SVGAGI (reference sequence). The CDR3 spans 18 amino acids, including both terminal residues. The CDR3 region is CASRARATSGIYEQFFGP.

This clonotype is judged medium-sized (0.01 to 0.1%). As the CDR3 is not closed by the conserved phenylalanine or tryptophan, this likely results from a read error. It is unclear where the CDR3 begins or ends on the DNA, so no DNA is shown, and the CDR3 is as TCRdb lists it. The V call is TRBV7-2, the J call TRBJ2-7; TRBD2, the table's D call, lacks a check against the DNA. Both ends counted, the CDR3 spans 17 residues. CDR1 is SGHTA and CDR2 is FQGNSA in the germline V gene. The CDR3 sequence: CASSVGQITDYGYTFGS.

A single count supports this clonotype. The rearrangement joins TRBV6-5 to TRBJ1-2; maybe TRBD1 (6 bases). The J call may be mistaken, given a closer DNA end match to TRBJ2-1. CDR3 length equals 14 residues. CDR1 and CDR2 (germline): MNHEY, SVGAGI. In nucleotides, the CDR3 is TGTGCCAGCAGTTACCAGGGGCCGACGGTTGAGCAGTTCTTC. It codes for CASSYQGPTVEQFF.